This TCR beta chain is drawn from a study of T cells in localized non-small cell lung cancer. Study results and limitations: The study linked higher blood T cell density to longer overall survival. The greatest T cell clonality was found in uninvolved adjacent lung (higher than in tumor).

This table comes from immunoSEQ multiplex PCR, and its TCRdb copy is limited to in-frame clones, with some not included. The table records tens of thousands of clones, roughly 85% of them present only once. This CDR3 comprises 19 residues. As concerns this clone: The antigen is unknown.

The sample was peripheral blood, taken before any cancer treatment. The rearrangement links TRBV12-2 to TRBJ2-1; the listed D gene, TRBD2, was not tested against the DNA. TRBV12-2 has pseudogene status. The source is a woman aged 40-69 years with stage I lung adenocarcinoma. CDR3 amino acids: CASRPRLAGASSSYNEQFF. CDR3 DNA: TGTGCAAGTCGCCCACGACTAGCGGGGGCCTCGAGCTCCTACAATGAGCAGTTCTTC.